These T cell receptor beta chains were read from a single sample in a study of OX40 agonist ivuxolimab in advanced cancers. Repertoires were generated with immunoSEQ multiplex PCR, while TCRdb's copy carries only in-frame clones and drops some. The sample contains roughly 63,000 clones, roughly 89% of which appear only once. The material sequenced was CD4+ or CD8+ T cells sorted from blood, taken in a trial of the OX40 agonist ivuxolimab. The origin of the receptors is an adult with an advanced solid tumor such as melanoma, head and neck, liver or kidney cancer. Both conserved end residues are part of each CDR3. D genes are given only for firm matches. Clone size is given for some rows only: seen once, a few or many times, or a class if the clone is expanded.

j_gene,v_gene,d_gene,abundance,CDR3nt,CDR3aa
TRBJ2-3,TRBV5-4,-,-,TGTGCCAGCAGCTTGGCCGAGGGTAGCACAGATACGCAGTATTTT,CASSLAEGSTDTQYF
TRBJ1-4,TRBV7-9,TRBD1,-,TGTGCCAGCAGCCCGAGACAGGGCAGGCCTAATGAAAAACTGTTTTTT,CASSPRQGRPNEKLFF
TRBJ2-3,TRBV9,-,-,TGTGCCAGCAGCGTGTCGGGAGCGGGAGATACGCAGTATTTT,CASSVSGAGDTQYF
TRBJ2-1,TRBV10-1,-,once,TGCGCCAGCAGTGGAGATTTGGGGGGTTCTGAGCAGTTCTTC,CASSGDLGGSEQFF
TRBJ2-7,TRBV7-9,-,-,TGTGCCAGCAGCGAGGCCTCGGGAGTTAGGTCCTACGAGCAGTACTTC,CASSEASGVRSYEQYF
TRBJ2-1,TRBV28,-,-,TGTGCCAGCAGCCGGGGCAGGGTCCTTTCCCCTTACAATGAGCAGTTCTTC,CASSRGRVLSPYNEQFF
TRBJ2-6,TRBV27,-,-,TGTGCCAGCAGTTTTTCTGGGGCCAACGTCCTGACTTTC,CASSFSGANVLTF
TRBJ2-1,TRBV7-9,-,-,TGTGCCAGCAGCCCCCTGGATCCGGTGGAGTACAATGAGCAGTTCTTC,CASSPLDPVEYNEQFF
TRBJ1-1,TRBV27,-,-,TGTGCCAGCAGTCCAACTTGGTGGAGCACCAACACTGAAGCTTTCTTT,CASSPTWWSTNTEAFF
TRBJ1-2,TRBV21-1,-,-,TGTGCCAGCAGCACCGGGACAGATGGGAAACTCAACTATGGCTACACCTTC,CASSTGTDGKLNYGYTF
TRBJ2-3,TRBV9,-,-,TGTGCCAGCAGCGTAGGGACGGGGAGCACAGATACGCAGTATTTT,CASSVGTGSTDTQYF
TRBJ2-1,TRBV5-1,TRBD1,-,TGCGCCAGCAGCTTGGGGACAGGGATTGCCTACAATGAGCAGTTCTTC,CASSLGTGIAYNEQFF
TRBJ2-7,TRBV29-1,-,-,TGCAGCGTATCAGTGGGACCCTACGAGCAGTACTTC,CSVSVGPYEQYF